This TCR beta chain was captured by sequencing in a study of blood T cell repertoires in COVID-19. About the study: COVID-19 samples, acute and convalescent, were from the United States, Italy and Spain.

V was pared by 2 bases and J by 12 bases, with 3 bases of the junction left unmatched. In germline, CDR1 is MGHDK, CDR2 SYGVNS. This CDR3 is 12 amino acids long. Here immunoSEQ multiplex PCR was the method, and the copy in TCRdb shows in-frame clones only, minus some. The profile shows approximately 130,000 clones, approximately 87% of them singletons. The chain is built from TRBV25-1 and TRBJ2-1, with 8 positions matching TRBD2. The source of this sequence is a man in his forties or fifties with active COVID-19. The sequenced sample was peripheral blood. CDR3 nucleotide sequence: TGTGCCAGCAGTGAAGCGGGAGGTGGGCAGTTCTTC. Protein product: CASSEAGGGQFF.